This entry is about one T cell receptor (beta chain). Its antigen is still unknown. Per-base quality was not reported, and no clone a single base away is much larger than it. TCRbeta CDR3 regions were amplified from genomic DNA by means of the immunoSEQ Assay, a bias-controlled multiplex PCR. Per the authors' processing: Within the assay, amplification of reference gene primers was used to estimate how many nucleated cells each sample contained. To quantify the absolute abundance of each unique TCRbeta CDR3 rearrangement, sequence reads were collapsed and filtered. For each sample, productive Simpson clonality was calculated by taking the square root of Simpson's diversity index across productive rearrangements. The immuneACCESS repertoire file appears here via TCRdb, limited to in-frame rearrangements. These files lack a portion of the clones; in checked studies, under half of the deficit traces to unresolved V genes, and the cause of the others is not known. D and trimming were read from the DNA, whereas the V and J calls and clone size are those reported in that table. Counted in this sample were about 260,000 clones; around 92% of them appeared once. 2.5% to 3% of the sample is in the top ten clones.

These data belong to a study of blood T cell repertoires in COVID-19 (dated by TCRdb to about 2020). Study-wide context: Collaborator samples came from the United States, Italy and Spain and covered acute and convalescent phases of COVID-19. The material from the prospective study consisted of cDNA or gDNA derived from T cells, B-cell-depleted T cells, or PBMCs. The repertoires were released in a freely available public database meant as a resource for research on the immune response to SARS-CoV-2. Samples came from the ongoing ImmuneRACE study (first 160 participants) plus 1,254 subjects from 6 global collaborators. Deeply sampled blood TCRbeta repertoires from subjects exposed to, actively infected with, or recovered from COVID-19 were included in the dataset. Where available, HLA class I and class II types were obtained from metadata supplied by the sample provider rather than from assay-based typing. The sample metadata nearly always contained a de-identified subject ID, COVID-19 status, age in years and sex. General conclusions and limits of the study: How much clinical and demographic metadata was included differed by source and by participant, and the metadata was provided uncurated.

Germline trimming amounts to 5 bases on V and 2 bases on J, with 17 as the count of junction bases outside the gene matches. The CDR3 covers 18 residues, taking in both the cysteine and the phenylalanine. Only the CDR3 part of the read is kept: 54 bases, read in frame from the first base. CDR1 and CDR2 are drawn from the germline V gene: MGHDK, SYGVNS. One collaborating source in Seattle enrolled patients during active infection and followed them longitudinally through the course of disease. Whole blood was collected in K2EDTA tubes by collaborating institutions according to the institutions' own protocols. For TCRbeta analysis, collaborators shipped samples in one of three forms: frozen whole blood, isolated PBMCs, or DNA extracted from either of those sample types.

Recombination joined TRBV25-1 with TRBJ1-2; 7 bases in between match TRBD1. This clonotype was sampled from a person aged 18-30 years with COVID-19, enrolled during active disease. Sequenced: peripheral blood. The CDR3 amino acid sequence is: CASSKHDRQGVMNYGYTF. The bases read TGTGCCAGCAGTAAACACGATAGACAGGGCGTAATGAACTATGGCTACACCTTC.